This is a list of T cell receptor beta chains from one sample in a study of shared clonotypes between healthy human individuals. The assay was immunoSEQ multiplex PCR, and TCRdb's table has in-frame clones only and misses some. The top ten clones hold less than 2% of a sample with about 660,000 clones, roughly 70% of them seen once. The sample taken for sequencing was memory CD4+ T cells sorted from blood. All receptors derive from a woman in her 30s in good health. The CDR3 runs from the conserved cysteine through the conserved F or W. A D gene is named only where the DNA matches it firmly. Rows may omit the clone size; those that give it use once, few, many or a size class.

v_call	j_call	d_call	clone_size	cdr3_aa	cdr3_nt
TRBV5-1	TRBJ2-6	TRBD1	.	CASSLVPQGVFSGANVLTF	TGCGCCAGCAGCTTGGTTCCCCAGGGGGTATTCTCTGGGGCCAACGTCCTGACTTTC
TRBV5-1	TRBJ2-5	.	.	CASSFQPDQETQYF	TGCGCCAGCAGCTTCCAGCCCGATCAAGAGACCCAGTACTTC
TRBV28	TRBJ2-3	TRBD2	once	CATSAFGRDADTQYF	TGTGCCACGTCCGCTTTCGGGAGGGACGCAGATACGCAGTATTTT
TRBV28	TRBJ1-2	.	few	CASSAETVYGYTF	TGTGCCAGCAGTGCTGAAACAGTCTATGGCTACACCTTC
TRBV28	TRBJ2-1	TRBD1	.	CASRQGILGLNEQFF	TGTGCCAGCAGACAGGGGATTCTAGGACTTAATGAGCAGTTCTTC
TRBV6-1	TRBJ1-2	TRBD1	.	CASSEWDRAGYTF	TGTGCCAGCAGTGAATGGGACAGGGCGGGCTACACCTTC
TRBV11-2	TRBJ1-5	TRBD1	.	CASSLAGAGGNQPQHF	TGTGCCAGCAGCTTAGCAGGAGCAGGGGGGAATCAGCCCCAGCATTTT
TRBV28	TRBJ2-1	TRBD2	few	CASSSSGRKDGEQFF	TGTGCCAGCAGTTCTAGCGGGAGAAAGGATGGTGAGCAGTTCTTC
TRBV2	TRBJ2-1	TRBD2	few	CASTAELAGRNEQFF	TGTGCCAGCACCGCCGAACTAGCGGGTAGAAATGAGCAGTTCTTC
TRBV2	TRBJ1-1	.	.	CASRSGGRRATEAFF	TGTGCCAGCAGGAGCGGGGGTAGGCGGGCCACTGAAGCTTTCTTT
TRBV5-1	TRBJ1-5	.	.	CASSLVSGNNQPQHF	TGCGCCAGCAGCTTGGTATCGGGGAATAATCAGCCCCAGCATTTT
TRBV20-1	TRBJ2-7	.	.	CSASSYEQYF	TGCAGTGCTAGCTCCTACGAGCAGTACTTC
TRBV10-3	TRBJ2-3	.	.	CAISRGSRTDTQYF	TGTGCCATCAGCCGTGGGAGCCGCACAGATACGCAGTATTTT
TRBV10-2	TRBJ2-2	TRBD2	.	CASSDQGLATGELFF	TGCGCCAGCAGTGATCAAGGACTAGCCACCGGGGAGCTGTTTTTT
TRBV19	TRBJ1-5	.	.	CASSIDGGHQPQHF	TGTGCCAGTAGTATAGATGGAGGGCATCAGCCCCAGCATTTT
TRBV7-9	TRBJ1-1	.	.	CASSENTEAFF	TGTGCCAGCAGCGAAAACACTGAAGCTTTCTTT
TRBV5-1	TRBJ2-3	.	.	CASSLTPQGFTDTQYF	TGCGCCAGCAGTTTGACCCCACAGGGTTTCACAGATACGCAGTATTTT
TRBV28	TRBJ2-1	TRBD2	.	CASSLSSGSRHEQFF	TGTGCCAGCAGTTTATCCAGCGGGAGTAGGCATGAGCAGTTCTTC
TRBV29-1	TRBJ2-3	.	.	CSVRGRVRAATDTQYF	TGCAGCGTTCGAGGCCGGGTTCGGGCCGCCACAGATACGCAGTATTTT
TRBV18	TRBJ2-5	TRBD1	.	CASSPQVTGSLETQYF	TGTGCCAGCTCACCACAGGTGACAGGGAGTCTAGAGACCCAGTACTTC
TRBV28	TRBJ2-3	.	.	CASTSGTTDTQYF	TGTGCCAGCACCTCGGGAACCACAGATACGCAGTATTTT
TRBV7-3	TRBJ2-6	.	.	CASSLRGSGANVLTF	TGTGCCAGCAGCTTACGGGGATCTGGGGCCAACGTCCTGACTTTC
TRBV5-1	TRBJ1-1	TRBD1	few	CASSLGTGKAFF	TGCGCCAGCAGCTTAGGGACAGGGAAGGCTTTCTTT
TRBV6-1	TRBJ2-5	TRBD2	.	CASSEIFSGRGIGETQYF	TGTGCCAGCAGTGAAATTTTCAGCGGGAGGGGGATCGGGGAGACCCAGTACTTC
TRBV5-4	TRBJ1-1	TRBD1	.	CASSLTGGDTEAFF	TGTGCCAGCAGCCTTACAGGGGGAGACACTGAAGCTTTCTTT
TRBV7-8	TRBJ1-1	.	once	CASSLALVAPNTEAFF	TGTGCCAGCAGCTTAGCCCTCGTGGCGCCGAACACTGAAGCTTTCTTT
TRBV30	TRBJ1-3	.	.	CAWDGVARGNTIYF	TGTGCCTGGGATGGCGTGGCGCGTGGAAACACCATATATTTT
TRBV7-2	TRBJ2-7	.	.	CASSFSSLSSYEQYF	TGTGCCAGCAGCTTCTCTTCCTTGAGCTCCTACGAGCAGTACTTC
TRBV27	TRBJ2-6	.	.	CASCASYGANVLTF	TGTGCCAGCTGCGCCAGTTACGGGGCCAACGTCCTGACTTTC
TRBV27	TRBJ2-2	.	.	CASSLDSRRGTGELFF	TGTGCCAGCAGCCTCGACAGTAGGCGAGGCACCGGGGAGCTGTTTTTT
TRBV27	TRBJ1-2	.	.	CASSDIRHSYGYTF	TGTGCCAGCAGCGATATACGACACTCCTATGGCTACACCTTC
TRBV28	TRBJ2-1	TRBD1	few	CASRRGDRVNEQFF	TGTGCCAGCAGGCGAGGAGACAGGGTCAATGAGCAGTTCTTC
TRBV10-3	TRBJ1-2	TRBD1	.	CAISTGDYGYTF	TGTGCCATCAGTACAGGGGACTATGGCTACACCTTC